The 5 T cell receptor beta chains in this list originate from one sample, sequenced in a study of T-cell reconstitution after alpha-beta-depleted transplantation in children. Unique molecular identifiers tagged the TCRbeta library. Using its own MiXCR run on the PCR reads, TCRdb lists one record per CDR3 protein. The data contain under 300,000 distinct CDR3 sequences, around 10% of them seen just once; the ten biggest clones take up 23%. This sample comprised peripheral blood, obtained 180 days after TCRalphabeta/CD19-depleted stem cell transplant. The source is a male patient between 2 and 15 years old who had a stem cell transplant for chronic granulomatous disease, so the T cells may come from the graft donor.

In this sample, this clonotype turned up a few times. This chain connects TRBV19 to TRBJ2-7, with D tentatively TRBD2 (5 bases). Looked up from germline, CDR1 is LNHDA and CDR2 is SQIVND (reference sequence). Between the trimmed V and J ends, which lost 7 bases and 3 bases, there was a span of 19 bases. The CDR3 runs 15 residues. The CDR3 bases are TGTGCCAGTATTCTCGTCCCACTAGACCGCTACGAGCAGTACTTC. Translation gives CASILVPLDRYEQYF.

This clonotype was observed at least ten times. The CDR3 DNA reads TGTGCCAGCTCACCACTTTCCAATCCCGGGACAGGGGGAAATAATTCACCCCTCCACTTT. Translated, it gives CASSPLSNPGTGGNNSPLHF. The chain links TRBV18 to TRBJ1-6; TRBD1 aligns across 11 bases. V shed 1 base, J shed 5 bases, and the junction held 13 bases outside the gene matches. CDR3 length: 20 amino acids. Germline assignment: CDR1 KGHSH and CDR2 LQKENI. The full variable domain, its missing parts supplied by reference TRBV18 and TRBJ1-6, is NAGVMQNPRHLVRRRGQEARLRCSPMKGHSHVYWYRQLPEEGLKFMVYLQKENIIDESGMPKERFSAEFPKEGPSILRIQQVVRGDSAAYFCASSPLSNPGTGGNNSPLHFGNGTRLTVT.

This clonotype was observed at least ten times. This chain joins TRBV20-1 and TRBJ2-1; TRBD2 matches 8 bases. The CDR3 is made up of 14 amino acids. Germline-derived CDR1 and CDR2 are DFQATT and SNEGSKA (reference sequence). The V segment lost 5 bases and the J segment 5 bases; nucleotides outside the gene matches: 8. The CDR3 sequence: CSAGLAGLNNEQFF. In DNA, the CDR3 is TGCAGTGCTGGTCTAGCGGGTCTCAACAATGAGCAGTTCTTC.

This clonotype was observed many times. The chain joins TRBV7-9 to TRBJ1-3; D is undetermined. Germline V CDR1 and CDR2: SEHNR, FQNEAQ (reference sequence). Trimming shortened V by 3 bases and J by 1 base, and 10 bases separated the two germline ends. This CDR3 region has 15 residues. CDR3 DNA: TGTGCCAGCAGCTTCCGAGTGGATTCTGGAAACACCATATATTTT. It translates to CASSFRVDSGNTIYF.

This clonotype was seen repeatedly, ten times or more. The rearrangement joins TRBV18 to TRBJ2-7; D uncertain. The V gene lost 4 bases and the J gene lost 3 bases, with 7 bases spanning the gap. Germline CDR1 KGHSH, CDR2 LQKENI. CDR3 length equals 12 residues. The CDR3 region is CASSQKVYEQYF. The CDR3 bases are TGTGCCAGCTCACAAAAGGTCTACGAGCAGTACTTC.